The following is a TCR beta chain sequence with its context. Random hexamers were used to reverse transcribe roughly 0.5 to 1 ug of RNA. With immunoSEQ multiplex PCR, TCR beta CDR3 was amplified across 54 Vbeta and 13 Jbeta. TCRdb called the immunoSEQ multiplex PCR reads again in MiXCR, with one record for every CDR3 protein. The repertoire includes 240,000 or so distinct CDR3 sequences, 96% of them detected once, and around 0.1% sits in the top ten. V dropped 4 bases and J dropped 2 bases, with 12 bases sitting between them. CDR1 and CDR2 from the germline V gene are SGHTA and FQGTGA. The CDR3 is 14 residues long. The sample is drawn from a study of CD8 T cells in Susac syndrome.

The chain carries TRBV7-3 and TRBJ2-7, with D unresolved. The material sequenced was CD4+ T cells from PBMCs. The TCR comes from a human donor with Susac syndrome. In DNA form, the CDR3 reads TGTGCCAGCAGCTCATACCTCAAGCCCTACGAGCAGTACTTC. Residues: CASSSYLKPYEQYF.